The present T cell receptor (beta chain) was sequenced within a study of blood T cell repertoires in COVID-19. Background on the study: T cells, B-cell-depleted T cells, or PBMCs provided the cDNA or gDNA that served as material.

Some clones are missing from TCRdb's copy, which holds only in-frame ones; the method was immunoSEQ multiplex PCR. The sample has hundreds of thousands of clones, roughly 89% seen once. Germline assignment: CDR1 SNHLY and CDR2 FYNNEI. The CDR3 consists of 13 residues. Trimming cost V 3 bases and J 3 bases, with 8 bases left between them. The V and J genes are TRBV2 and TRBJ1-1, with D possibly matching TRBD1 (5 bases). The receptor's source is a woman in her thirties or forties who had recovered from COVID-19. The sequencing sample was made of PBMCs or T cells enriched from blood (not recorded which). CDR3 loop: CASSDRAHTEAFF. As DNA, the CDR3 is TGTGCCAGCAGTGACAGGGCCCACACTGAAGCTTTCTTT.